These 14 T cell receptor beta chains were sequenced from one sample in a study of blood T cells in healthy people across ages. A J-beta primer mix and a sample-barcoded 5' primer were used in a second PCR of roughly 7 to 12 cycles. TCRdb itself ran the 5' RACE reads through MiXCR, one entry per CDR3 protein. This table holds approximately 810,000 distinct CDR3 sequences, more than 25% found once. Sequencing used blood. The receptors were gathered from a woman aged 80 or over in good health.

The rearrangement uses TRBV7-8 and TRBJ2-7; D is ambiguous. The V and J ends lost 5 bases and 3 bases respectively, with 8 bases between them. The CDR3 runs to 12 residues. Germline loops: CDR1 SGHVS, CDR2 FQNEAQ. The CDR3 nucleotides read TGTGCCAGCAGCCCCTTCAACTACGAGCAGTACTTC. This translates into CASSPFNYEQYF.

In this sample, this clonotype turned up many times. V gene TRBV6-1 combines with J gene TRBJ2-1, with D possibly being TRBD1 (6 bases). CDR3 length: 13 amino acids. V lost 4 bases and J 4 bases, leaving 8 bases between the germline ends. From germline, CDR1 is MNHNS and CDR2 SASEGT. This CDR3 is CASSVGQYNEQFF. The CDR3, as DNA: TGTGCCAGCAGTGTTGGACAGTACAATGAGCAGTTCTTC.

As concerns this clonotype: Given a much more abundant clone one base away, this may be a read error. The genes are TRBV28 and TRBJ2-1; 8 nucleotides line up with TRBD2. V lost 8 bases, J lost 7 bases, and 10 bases stayed unmatched. Germline CDR1 is MDHEN and CDR2 is SYDVKM. The length of the CDR3 is 14 residues. The CDR3 loop is CASWVRGGMNEQFF. The CDR3 bases are TGTGCCAGCTGGGTCCGGGGGGGGATGAATGAGCAGTTCTTC.

In its sample, this clonotype was seen many times. The chain links TRBV20-1 to TRBJ2-7; 8 bases fit TRBD2. The CDR3 length is 15 residues. Per germline, CDR1 DFQATT and CDR2 SNEGSKA (reference sequence). The trim removed 0 bases at V and 2 bases at J, leaving 6 bases unmatched. DNA for the CDR3: TGCAGTGCTAGAGAAGGAGCGGGGGACACCTACGAGCAGTACTTC. Encoded protein: CSAREGAGDTYEQYF.

The chain joins TRBV14 to TRBJ1-4, with 7 positions matching TRBD1. V trimming: 2 bases; J trimming: 6 bases; junction bases outside the gene matches: 6. Germline CDR1 and CDR2: SGHDN and FVKESK. The CDR3 totals 15 residues. The CDR3, as DNA: TGTGCCAGCAGCCAACCTAAGGGGGCTGATGAAAAACTGTTTTTT. This codes for CASSQPKGADEKLFF.

This clonotype occurred many times. The chain carries TRBV5-1 and TRBJ2-1, with D perhaps being TRBD1 or TRBD2 (5 bases each). V shed 4 bases and J shed 4 bases, with 18 bases lying between them. Germline lookup yields CDR1 SGHRS and CDR2 YFSETQ. The CDR3 consists of 16 residues. CDR3 sequence reads: CASSVRGATPYNEQFF. The DNA of the CDR3 is TGCGCCAGCAGCGTACGGGGCGCAACGCCTTACAATGAGCAGTTCTTC.

The chain employs TRBV29-1 and TRBJ2-7; possibly TRBD1 for D (6 bases). The J call may be in error: the DNA end matches TRBJ2-5 better. CDR1 is SQVTM, CDR2 ANQGSEA, per germline. The CDR3 extends over 13 amino acids. This chain's CDR3 is CSVEVGGGETQYF. In DNA form, the CDR3 reads TGCAGCGTTGAAGTTGGGGGCGGAGAGACCCAGTACTTC.

This clonotype was observed many times. The chain has TRBV5-1 and TRBJ2-1, with 8 positions matching TRBD1. Germline values: CDR1 SGHRS, CDR2 YFSETQ. After removal of 4 bases from V and 5 bases from J, the junction contained 2 bases not matched to a gene. CDR3 size: 13 residues. The CDR3 protein is CASSLGQDNEQFF. The CDR3 region has the DNA TGCGCCAGCAGCCTGGGACAGGACAATGAGCAGTTCTTC.

This clonotype occurred many times. The chain joins TRBV7-6 to TRBJ1-6, with D tentatively TRBD1 (6 bases). The CDR3 runs to 16 residues. Germline V gene lookup returns CDR1 SGHVS and CDR2 FNYEAQ. V lost 4 bases to trimming and J lost 3 bases, with 13 bases between them. CDR3 in DNA: TGTGCCAGCAGCTCCCAACAGGGACACTATAATTCACCCCTCCACTTT. Amino acids: CASSSQQGHYNSPLHF.

The CDR3 spells CASSKEGVTTQETQYF. CDR3 DNA: TGTGCCAGCAGCAAGGAGGGGGTCACGACCCAAGAGACCCAGTACTTC. The V and J genes are TRBV5-6 and TRBJ2-5; the D call may be TRBD1 or TRBD2 (6 bases each). Germline lookup yields CDR1 SGHDT and CDR2 YYEEEE. Trimming removed 4 bases at V and 1 base at J, with 17 bases between. The CDR3 covers 16 residues.

This clonotype has a count of ten or more. The rearrangement joins TRBV7-2 to TRBJ2-7; D may be TRBD1 or TRBD2 (5 bases each). V was pared by 5 bases and J by 0 bases, with 14 bases between. The CDR3 has 15 amino acids. Germline CDR1 SGHTA, CDR2 FQGNSA. CDR3 residues: CASSPRDVSSYEQYF. As DNA, the CDR3 is TGTGCCAGCAGCCCAAGGGACGTGAGCTCCTACGAGCAGTACTTC.

The chain uses TRBV7-2 and TRBJ2-7, with 9 bases aligning to TRBD2. CDR3 size: 15 residues. Trimming removed 1 base from V and 4 bases from J; junction bases left unmatched: 5. The germline V gene encodes CDR1 SGHTA and CDR2 FQGNSA. CDR3 loop: CASSLGLADKYEQYF. The CDR3 nucleotides are TGTGCCAGCAGCTTAGGACTAGCGGATAAGTACGAGCAGTACTTC.

J is TRBJ1-2 and V is TRBV10-3; 9 nucleotides match TRBD1. V trimming: 2 bases; J trimming: 11 bases; junction bases outside the gene matches: 9. There are 14 residues in the CDR3. CDR1 and CDR2 from the germline V gene are ENHRY and SYGVKD. The DNA of the CDR3 is TGTGCCATCAGTGAGCCCCGAGGACAGGGGATGTACACCTTC. Residues: CAISEPRGQGMYTF.

As regards this clonotype: This may stem from a read error, because a much larger clone lies one nucleotide away. The V and J genes are TRBV20-1 and TRBJ2-3; 10 bases align to TRBD1. The V and J ends lost 7 bases and 1 base, in that order; junction bases with no gene match: 5. CDR3 length equals 14 residues. Germline V gene sequence: CDR1 DFQATT, CDR2 SNEGSKA (reference sequence). CDR3 region: CSVNGQGGTDTQYF. CDR3 nucleotides: TGCAGTGTTAACGGACAGGGGGGCACAGATACGCAGTATTTT.